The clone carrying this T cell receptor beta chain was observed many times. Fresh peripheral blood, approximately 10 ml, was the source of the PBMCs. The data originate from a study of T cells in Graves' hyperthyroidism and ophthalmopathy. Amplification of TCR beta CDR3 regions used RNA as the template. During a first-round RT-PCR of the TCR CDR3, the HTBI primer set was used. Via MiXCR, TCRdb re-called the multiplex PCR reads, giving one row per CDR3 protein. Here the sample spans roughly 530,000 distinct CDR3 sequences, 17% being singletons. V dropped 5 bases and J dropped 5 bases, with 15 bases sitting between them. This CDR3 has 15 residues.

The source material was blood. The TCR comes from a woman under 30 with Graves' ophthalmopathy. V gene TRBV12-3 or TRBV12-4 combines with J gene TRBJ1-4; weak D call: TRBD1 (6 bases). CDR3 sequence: CASSAYRAGNEKLFF. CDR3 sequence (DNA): TGTGCCAGCAGTGCCTACAGGGCCGGCAATGAAAAACTGTTTTTT.